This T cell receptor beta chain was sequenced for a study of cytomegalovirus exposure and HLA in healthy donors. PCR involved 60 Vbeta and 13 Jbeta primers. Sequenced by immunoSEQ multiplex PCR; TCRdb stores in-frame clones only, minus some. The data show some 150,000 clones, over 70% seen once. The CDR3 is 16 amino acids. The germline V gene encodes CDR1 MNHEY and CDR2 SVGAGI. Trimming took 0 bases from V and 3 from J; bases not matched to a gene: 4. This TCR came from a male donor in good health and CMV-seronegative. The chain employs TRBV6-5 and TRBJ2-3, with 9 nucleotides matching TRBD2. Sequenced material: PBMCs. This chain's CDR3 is CASSYSGRGGTDTQYF. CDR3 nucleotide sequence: TGTGCCAGCAGTTACTCGGGGCGGGGGGGGACAGATACGCAGTATTTT.